This T cell receptor beta chain was identified in a study of PD-L1 blockade in urothelial cancer. For the study at large: Starting in about 2014, patients were given atezolizumab (1,200 mg intravenously every 3 weeks). About 85% of the 29 patients were males with bladder-origin urothelial cancer. The researchers analyzed blood 3 weeks (second dose) and 6 weeks after treatment start. Blood samples had a median of 141,255 T cells.

Some clones are missing from TCRdb's copy, which holds only in-frame ones; the method was immunoSEQ multiplex PCR. There are 45,000 to 50,000 clones in the sample; more than 80% occur only once, and around 9.1% lies in the top ten. Trimming pared 1 base from V and 4 bases from J, leaving 7 bases between. Germline V gene lookup returns CDR1 KGHSH and CDR2 LQKENI. The CDR3 loop spans 13 amino acids. Time point denoted: peripheral blood 6 weeks after treatment start. The sequencing here drew on PBMCs, taken around atezolizumab (anti-PD-L1) treatment. The rearrangement uses TRBV18 and TRBJ2-5; the D is unclear. This sequence was found in a man aged 70-80 years with urothelial cancer. The CDR3 DNA is TGTGCCAGCTCACCACGGTGGGCAGAGACCCAGTACTTC. Translating gives CASSPRWAETQYF.